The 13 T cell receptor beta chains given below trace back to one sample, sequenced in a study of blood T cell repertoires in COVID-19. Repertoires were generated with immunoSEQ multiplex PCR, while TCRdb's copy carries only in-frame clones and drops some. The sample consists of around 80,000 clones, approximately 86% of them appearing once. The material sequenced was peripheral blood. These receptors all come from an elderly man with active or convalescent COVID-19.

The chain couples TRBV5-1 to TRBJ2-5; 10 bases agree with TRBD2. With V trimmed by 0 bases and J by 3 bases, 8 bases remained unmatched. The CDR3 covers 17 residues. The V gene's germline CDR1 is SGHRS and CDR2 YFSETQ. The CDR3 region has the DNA TGCGCCAGCAGCTTGGCCGGGCTAGCGGGGGCCGAAGAGACCCAGTACTTC. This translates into CASSLAGLAGAEETQYF.

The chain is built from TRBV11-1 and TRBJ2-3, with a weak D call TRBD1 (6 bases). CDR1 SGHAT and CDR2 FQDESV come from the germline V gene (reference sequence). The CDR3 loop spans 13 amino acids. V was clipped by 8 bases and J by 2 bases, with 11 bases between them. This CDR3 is CASGDNPTDTQYF. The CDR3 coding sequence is TGTGCCAGCGGGGACAATCCCACAGATACGCAGTATTTT.

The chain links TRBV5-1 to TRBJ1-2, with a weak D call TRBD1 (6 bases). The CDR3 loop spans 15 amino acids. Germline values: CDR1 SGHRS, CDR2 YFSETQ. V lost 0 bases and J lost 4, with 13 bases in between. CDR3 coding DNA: TGCGCCAGCAGCTTGGATAGGGGGTCCTCCTATGGCTACACCTTC. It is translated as CASSLDRGSSYGYTF.

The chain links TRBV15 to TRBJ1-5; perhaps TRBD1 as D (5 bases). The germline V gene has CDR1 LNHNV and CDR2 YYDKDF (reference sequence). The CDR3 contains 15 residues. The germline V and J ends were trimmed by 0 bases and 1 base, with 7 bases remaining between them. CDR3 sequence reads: CATSRDSGSNQPQHF. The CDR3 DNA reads TGTGCCACCAGCAGAGATTCAGGGAGCAATCAGCCCCAGCATTTT.

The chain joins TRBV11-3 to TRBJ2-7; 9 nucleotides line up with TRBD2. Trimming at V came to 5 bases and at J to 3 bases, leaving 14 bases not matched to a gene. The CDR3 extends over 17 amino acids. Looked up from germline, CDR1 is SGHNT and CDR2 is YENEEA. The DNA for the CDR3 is TGTGCCAGCAGCCGAATTGGGGGGCTAGCGGGACTCTACGAGCAGTACGTC. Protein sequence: CASSRIGGLAGLYEQYV.

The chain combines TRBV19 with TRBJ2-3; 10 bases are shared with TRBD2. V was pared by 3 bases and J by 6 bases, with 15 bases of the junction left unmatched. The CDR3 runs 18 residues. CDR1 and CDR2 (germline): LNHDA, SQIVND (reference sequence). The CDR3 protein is CASSIAPPGLAGADTQYF. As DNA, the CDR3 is TGTGCCAGTAGTATTGCCCCCCCGGGGCTAGCGGGAGCCGATACGCAGTATTTT.

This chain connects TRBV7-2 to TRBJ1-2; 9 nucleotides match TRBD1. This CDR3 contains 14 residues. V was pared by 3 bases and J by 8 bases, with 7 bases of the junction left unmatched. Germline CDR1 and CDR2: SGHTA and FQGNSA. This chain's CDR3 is CASSFPGTGFGYTF. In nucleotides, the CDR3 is TGTGCCAGCAGCTTTCCCGGGACAGGGTTCGGCTACACCTTC.

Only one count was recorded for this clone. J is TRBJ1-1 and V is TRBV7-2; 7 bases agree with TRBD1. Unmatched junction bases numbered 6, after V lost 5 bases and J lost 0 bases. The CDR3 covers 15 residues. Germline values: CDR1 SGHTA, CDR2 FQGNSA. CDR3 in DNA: TGTGCCAGCAGCGTAACACAGGGGATGAACACTGAAGCTTTCTTT. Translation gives CASSVTQGMNTEAFF.

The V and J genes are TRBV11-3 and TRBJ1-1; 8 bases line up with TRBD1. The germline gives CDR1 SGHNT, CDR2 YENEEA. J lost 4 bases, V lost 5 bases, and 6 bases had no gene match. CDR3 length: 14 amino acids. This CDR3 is CASSRTGTGTEAFF. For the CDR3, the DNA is TGTGCCAGCAGCCGGACAGGGACGGGCACTGAAGCTTTCTTT.

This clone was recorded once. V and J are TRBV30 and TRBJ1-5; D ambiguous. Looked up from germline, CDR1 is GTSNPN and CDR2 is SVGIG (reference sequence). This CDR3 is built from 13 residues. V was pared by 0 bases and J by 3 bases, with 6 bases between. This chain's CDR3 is CAWSVSSNQPQHF. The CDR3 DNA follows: TGTGCCTGGAGTGTGAGTTCCAATCAGCCCCAGCATTTT.

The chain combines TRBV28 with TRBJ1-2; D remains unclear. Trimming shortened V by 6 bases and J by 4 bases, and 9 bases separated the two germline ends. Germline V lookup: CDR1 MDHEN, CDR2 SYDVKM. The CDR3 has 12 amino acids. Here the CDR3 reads CASSINTYGYTF. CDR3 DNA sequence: TGTGCCAGCAGCATAAACACCTATGGCTACACCTTC.

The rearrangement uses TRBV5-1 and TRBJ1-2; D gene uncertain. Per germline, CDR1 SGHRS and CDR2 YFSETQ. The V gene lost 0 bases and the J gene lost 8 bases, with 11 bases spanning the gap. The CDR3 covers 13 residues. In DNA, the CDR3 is TGCGCCAGCAGCTTGGCTGAGGAGACGGGCTACACCTTC. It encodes CASSLAEETGYTF.

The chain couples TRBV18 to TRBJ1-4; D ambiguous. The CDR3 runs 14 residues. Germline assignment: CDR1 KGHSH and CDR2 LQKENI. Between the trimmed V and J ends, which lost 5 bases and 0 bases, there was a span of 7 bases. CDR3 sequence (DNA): TGTGCCAGCTCAGGGAGCCCAACTAATGAAAAACTGTTTTTT. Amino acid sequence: CASSGSPTNEKLFF.